This TCR beta chain was observed in a study of blood T cells in healthy people across ages. Study observations and caveats: Leaving the PBMCs unsorted stopped any conclusive comparison of naive versus antigen-experienced cells. Calculation of diversity from one million T cells yielded estimates considered to be underestimates.

The V end lost 1 base, the J end lost 3 bases, and 13 bases lay between the germline ends. The CDR3 has 15 residues. To note about this clonotype: The antigen is undetermined.

With a J-beta primer mix and a sample-barcoded 5' primer, a second PCR ran 7 to 11 cycles. MiXCR, applied by TCRdb to the 5' RACE reads, yields one record per CDR3 protein. This table holds hundreds of thousands of distinct CDR3 sequences, roughly 46% found once. The clonotype comes from a man older than 75 in good health. Sample: blood. The chain carries TRBV12-3 or TRBV12-4 and TRBJ2-7, with a possible D match to TRBD2 (6 bases). CDR3 nucleotides: TGTGCCAGCAGTTTAGAGGTCGGGAGATACTACGAGCAGTACTTC. This encodes CASSLEVGRYYEQYF.